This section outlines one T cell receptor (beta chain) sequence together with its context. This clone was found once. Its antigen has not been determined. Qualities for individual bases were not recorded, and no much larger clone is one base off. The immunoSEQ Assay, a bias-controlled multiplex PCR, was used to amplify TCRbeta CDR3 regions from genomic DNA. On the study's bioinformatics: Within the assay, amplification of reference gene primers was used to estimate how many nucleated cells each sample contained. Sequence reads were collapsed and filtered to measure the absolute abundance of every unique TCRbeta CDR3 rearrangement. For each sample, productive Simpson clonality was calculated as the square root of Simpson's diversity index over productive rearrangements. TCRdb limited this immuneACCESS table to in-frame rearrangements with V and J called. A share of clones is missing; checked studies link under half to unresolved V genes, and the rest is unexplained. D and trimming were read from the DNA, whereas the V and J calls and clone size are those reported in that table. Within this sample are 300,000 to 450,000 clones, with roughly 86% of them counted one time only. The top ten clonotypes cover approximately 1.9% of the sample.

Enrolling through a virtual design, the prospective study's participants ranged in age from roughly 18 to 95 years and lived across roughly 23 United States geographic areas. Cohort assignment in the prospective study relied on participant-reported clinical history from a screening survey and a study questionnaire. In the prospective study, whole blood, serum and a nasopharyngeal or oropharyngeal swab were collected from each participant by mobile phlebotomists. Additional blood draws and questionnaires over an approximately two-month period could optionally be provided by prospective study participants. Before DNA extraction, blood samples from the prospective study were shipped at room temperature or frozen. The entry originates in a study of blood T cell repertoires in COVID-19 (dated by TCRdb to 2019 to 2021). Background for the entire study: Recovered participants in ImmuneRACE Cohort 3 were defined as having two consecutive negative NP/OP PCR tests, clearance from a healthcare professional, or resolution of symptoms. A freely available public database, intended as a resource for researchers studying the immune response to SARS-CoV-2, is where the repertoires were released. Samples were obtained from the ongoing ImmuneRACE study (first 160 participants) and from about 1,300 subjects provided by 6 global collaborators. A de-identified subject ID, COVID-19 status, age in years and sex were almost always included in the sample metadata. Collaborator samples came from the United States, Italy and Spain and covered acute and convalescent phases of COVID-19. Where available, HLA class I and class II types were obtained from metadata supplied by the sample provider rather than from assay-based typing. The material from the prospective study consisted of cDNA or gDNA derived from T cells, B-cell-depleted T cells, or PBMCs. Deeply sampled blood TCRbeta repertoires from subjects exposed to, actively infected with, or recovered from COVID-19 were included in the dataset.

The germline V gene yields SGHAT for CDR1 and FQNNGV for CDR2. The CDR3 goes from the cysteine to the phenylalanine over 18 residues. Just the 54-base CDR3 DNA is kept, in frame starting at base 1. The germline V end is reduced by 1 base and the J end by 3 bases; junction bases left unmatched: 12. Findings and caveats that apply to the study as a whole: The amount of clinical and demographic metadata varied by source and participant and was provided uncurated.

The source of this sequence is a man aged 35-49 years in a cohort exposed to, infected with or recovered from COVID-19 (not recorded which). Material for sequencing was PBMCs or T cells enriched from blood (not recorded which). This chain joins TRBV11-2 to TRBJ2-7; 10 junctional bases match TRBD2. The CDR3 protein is CASSLASSGSSTFYEQYF. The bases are TGTGCCAGCAGCTTAGCTTCTAGCGGGAGCTCGACTTTCTACGAGCAGTACTTC.